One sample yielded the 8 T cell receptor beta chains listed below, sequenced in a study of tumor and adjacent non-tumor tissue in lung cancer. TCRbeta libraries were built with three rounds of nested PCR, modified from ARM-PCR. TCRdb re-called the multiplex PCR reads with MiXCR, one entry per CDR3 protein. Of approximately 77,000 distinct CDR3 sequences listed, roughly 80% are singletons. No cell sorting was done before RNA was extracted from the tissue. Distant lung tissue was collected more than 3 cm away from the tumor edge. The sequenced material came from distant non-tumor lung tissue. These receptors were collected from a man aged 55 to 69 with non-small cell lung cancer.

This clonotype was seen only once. The CDR3 DNA sequence: TGTGCCAGTAGTATAGAAGGACCCCGGCATCAGCCCCAGCATTTT. Its protein product is CASSIEGPRHQPQHF. The J gene is TRBJ1-5, the V gene TRBV19, with D uncertain. V was cut by 0 bases and J by 5 bases, with 11 bases left in between. Germline assignment: CDR1 LNHDA and CDR2 SQIVND (reference sequence). There are 15 residues in the CDR3.

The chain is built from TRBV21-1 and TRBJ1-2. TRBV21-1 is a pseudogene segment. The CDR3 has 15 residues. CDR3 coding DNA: TGTGCCAGCAGCAAAGGGGGTGAACTAAACTATGGCTACACCTTC. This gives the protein CASSKGGELNYGYTF.

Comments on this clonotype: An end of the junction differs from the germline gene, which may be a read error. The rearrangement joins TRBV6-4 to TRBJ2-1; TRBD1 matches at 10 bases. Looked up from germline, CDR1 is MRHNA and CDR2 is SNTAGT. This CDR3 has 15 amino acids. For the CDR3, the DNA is TGTACCAGCATTGAAGGGGGACAGGGGCACAATGAGCAGTTCTTC. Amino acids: CTSIEGGQGHNEQFF.

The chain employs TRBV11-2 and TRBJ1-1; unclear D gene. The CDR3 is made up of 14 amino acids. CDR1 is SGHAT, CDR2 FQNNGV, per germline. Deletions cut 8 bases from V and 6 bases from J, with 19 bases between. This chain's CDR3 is CASGLVGRSAEAFF. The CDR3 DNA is TGTGCCAGCGGTTTAGTCGGGAGGAGCGCTGAAGCTTTCTTT. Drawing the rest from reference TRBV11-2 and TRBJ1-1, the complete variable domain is EAGVAQSPRYKIIEKRQSVAFWCNPISGHATLYWYQQILGQGPKLLIQFQNNGVVDDSQLPKDRFSAERLKGVDSTLKIQPAKLEDSAVYLCASGLVGRSAEAFFGQGTRLTVV.

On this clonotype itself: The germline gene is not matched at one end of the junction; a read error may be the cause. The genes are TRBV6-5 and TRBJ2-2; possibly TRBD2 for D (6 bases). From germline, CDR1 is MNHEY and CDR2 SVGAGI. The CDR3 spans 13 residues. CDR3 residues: CGSRAKRGGELFF. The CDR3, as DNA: TGTGGCAGCAGGGCAAAGAGGGGCGGGGAGTTGTTTTTT.

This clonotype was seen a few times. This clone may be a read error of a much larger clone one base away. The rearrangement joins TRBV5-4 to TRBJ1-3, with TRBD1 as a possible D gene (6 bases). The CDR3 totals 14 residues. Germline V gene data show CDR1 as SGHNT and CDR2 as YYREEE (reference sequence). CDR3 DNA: TGTGCCGGCAGCTTGGCAGGGGCGCGAGACACCATATATTTT. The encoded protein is CAGSLAGARDTIYF.

Here the CDR3 reads CASSEAVNSGELFF. In nucleotides, the CDR3 is TGTGCCAGTAGTGAGGCAGTTAACTCCGGGGAGCTGTTTTTT. This rearrangement joins TRBV19 to TRBJ2-2, with D unclear. There are 14 residues in the CDR3. V lost 5 bases to trimming and J lost 6 bases, with 13 bases between them. Germline CDR1 is LNHDA and CDR2 is SQIVND (reference sequence).

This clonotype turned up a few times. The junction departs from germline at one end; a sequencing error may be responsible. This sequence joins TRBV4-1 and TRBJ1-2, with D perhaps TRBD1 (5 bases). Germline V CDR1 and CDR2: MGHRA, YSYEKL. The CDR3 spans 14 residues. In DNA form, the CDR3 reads TGTGCCAGCAGCCCGGACAACACATCATTCGGCTACACCTTC. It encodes CASSPDNTSFGYTF.